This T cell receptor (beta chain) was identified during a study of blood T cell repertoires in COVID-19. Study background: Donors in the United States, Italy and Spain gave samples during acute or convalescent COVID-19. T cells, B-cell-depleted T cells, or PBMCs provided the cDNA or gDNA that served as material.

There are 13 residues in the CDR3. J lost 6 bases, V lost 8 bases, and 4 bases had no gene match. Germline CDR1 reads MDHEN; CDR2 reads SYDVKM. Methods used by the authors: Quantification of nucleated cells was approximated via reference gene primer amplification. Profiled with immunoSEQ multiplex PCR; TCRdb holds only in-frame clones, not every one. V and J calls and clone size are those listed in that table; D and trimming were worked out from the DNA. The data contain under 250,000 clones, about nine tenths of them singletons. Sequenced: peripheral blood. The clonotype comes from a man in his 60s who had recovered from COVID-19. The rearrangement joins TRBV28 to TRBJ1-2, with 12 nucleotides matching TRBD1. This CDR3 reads CASFGTGGHGYTF. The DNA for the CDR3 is TGTGCCAGCTTTGGGACAGGGGGCCATGGCTACACCTTC.